These 2 T cell receptor beta chains originate from one sample sequenced in a study of blood T cells in healthy people across ages. Using a J-beta primer mix together with a sample-barcoded 5' primer, a second PCR was run for 7 to 11 cycles. TCRdb re-called the 5' RACE reads through MiXCR, storing one row per CDR3 protein. This sample has about a million distinct CDR3 sequences, with approximately 50% found just once. Sequencing was carried out using blood. These receptors all come from a woman aged 55-70 years in good health.

The chain is built from TRBV20-1 and TRBJ1-2; TRBD1 agrees at 7 bases. J gave up 3 bases and V 6 bases, and 4 bases lay outside the gene matches. The CDR3 consists of 12 residues. Per germline, CDR1 DFQATT and CDR2 SNEGSKA (reference sequence). The CDR3 protein is CSAEQGYYGYTF. CDR3 DNA: TGCAGTGCGGAACAGGGGTACTATGGCTACACCTTC.

The rearrangement uses TRBV25-1 and TRBJ1-6; D remains ambiguous. V shed 5 bases and J shed 0 bases, with 14 bases lying between them. The CDR3 loop spans 17 amino acids. Looked up from germline, CDR1 is MGHDK and CDR2 is SYGVNS. In DNA, the CDR3 is TGTGCCAGCAGTCCCCGGAGGGCTGGCTCCTATAATTCACCCCTCCACTTT. It translates to CASSPRRAGSYNSPLHF.